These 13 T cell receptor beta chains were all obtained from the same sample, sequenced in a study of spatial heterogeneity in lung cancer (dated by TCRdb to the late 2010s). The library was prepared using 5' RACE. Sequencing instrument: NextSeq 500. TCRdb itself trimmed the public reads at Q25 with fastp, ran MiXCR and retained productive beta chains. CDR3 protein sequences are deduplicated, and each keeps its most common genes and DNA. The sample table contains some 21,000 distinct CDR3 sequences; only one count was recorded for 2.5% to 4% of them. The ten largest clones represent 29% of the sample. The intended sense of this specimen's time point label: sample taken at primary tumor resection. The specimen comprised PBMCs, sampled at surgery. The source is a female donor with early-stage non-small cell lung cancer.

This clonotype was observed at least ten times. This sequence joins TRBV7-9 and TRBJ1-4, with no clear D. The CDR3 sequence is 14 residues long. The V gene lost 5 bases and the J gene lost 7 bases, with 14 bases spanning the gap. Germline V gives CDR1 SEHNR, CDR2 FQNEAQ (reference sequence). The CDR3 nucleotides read TGTGCCAGCAGCCCGGATCCCGGGAGTGAAAAACTGTTTTTT. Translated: CASSPDPGSEKLFF.

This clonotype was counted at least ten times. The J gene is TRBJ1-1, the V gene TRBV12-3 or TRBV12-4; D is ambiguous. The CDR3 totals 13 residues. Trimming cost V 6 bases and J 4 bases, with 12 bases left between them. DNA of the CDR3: TGTGCCAGCAGACAAAGAGGTGGCACTGAAGCTTTCTTT. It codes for CASRQRGGTEAFF.

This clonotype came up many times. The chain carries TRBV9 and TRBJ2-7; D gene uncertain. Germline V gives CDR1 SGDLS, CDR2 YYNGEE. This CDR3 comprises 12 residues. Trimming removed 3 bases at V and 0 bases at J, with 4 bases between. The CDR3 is CASSGTSYEQYF. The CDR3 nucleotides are TGTGCCAGCAGCGGAACCTCCTACGAGCAGTACTTC.

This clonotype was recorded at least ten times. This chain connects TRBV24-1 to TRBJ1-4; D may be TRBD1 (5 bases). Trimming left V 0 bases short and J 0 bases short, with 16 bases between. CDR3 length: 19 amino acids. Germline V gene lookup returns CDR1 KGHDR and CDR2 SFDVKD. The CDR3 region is CATSDLPGPDVATNEKLFF. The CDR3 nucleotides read TGTGCCACCAGTGATTTGCCGGGACCCGACGTTGCAACTAATGAAAAACTGTTTTTT.

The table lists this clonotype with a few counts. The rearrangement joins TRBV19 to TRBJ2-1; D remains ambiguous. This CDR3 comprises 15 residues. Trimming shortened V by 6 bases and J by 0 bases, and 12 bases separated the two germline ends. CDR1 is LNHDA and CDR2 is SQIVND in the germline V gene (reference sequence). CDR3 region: CASSLSPSSYNEQFF. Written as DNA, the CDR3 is TGTGCCAGTAGCCTCAGCCCTAGCTCCTACAATGAGCAGTTCTTC.

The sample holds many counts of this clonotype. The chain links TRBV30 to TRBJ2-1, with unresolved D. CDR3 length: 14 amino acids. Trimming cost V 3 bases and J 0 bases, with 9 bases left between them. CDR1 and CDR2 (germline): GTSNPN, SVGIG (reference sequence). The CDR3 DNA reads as TGTGCCTGGAGAGGACGCCGCTCCTACAATGAGCAGTTCTTC. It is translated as CAWRGRRSYNEQFF.

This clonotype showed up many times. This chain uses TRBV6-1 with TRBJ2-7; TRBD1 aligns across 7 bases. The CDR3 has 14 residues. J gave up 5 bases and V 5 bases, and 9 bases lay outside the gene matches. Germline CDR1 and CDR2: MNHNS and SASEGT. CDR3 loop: CASSYAGGRNEQYF. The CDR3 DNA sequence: TGTGCCAGCAGTTATGCAGGGGGTCGAAACGAGCAGTACTTC.

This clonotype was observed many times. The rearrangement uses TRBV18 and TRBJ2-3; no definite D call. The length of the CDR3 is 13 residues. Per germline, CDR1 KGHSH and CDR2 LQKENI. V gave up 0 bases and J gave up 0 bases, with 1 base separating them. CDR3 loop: CASSPPSTDTQYF. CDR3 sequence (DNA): TGTGCCAGCTCACCACCGAGCACAGATACGCAGTATTTT. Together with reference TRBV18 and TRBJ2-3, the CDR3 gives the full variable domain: NAGVMQNPRHLVRRRGQEARLRCSPMKGHSHVYWYRQLPEEGLKFMVYLQKENIIDESGMPKERFSAEFPKEGPSILRIQQVVRGDSAAYFCASSPPSTDTQYFGPGTRLTVL.

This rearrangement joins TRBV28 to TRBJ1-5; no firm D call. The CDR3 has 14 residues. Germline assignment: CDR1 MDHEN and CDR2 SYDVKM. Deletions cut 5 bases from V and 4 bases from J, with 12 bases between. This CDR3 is CASSHPDENQPQHF. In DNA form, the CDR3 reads TGTGCCAGCAGTCATCCCGACGAGAATCAGCCCCAGCATTTT. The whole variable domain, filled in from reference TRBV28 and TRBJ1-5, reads DVKVTQSSRYLVKRTGEKVFLECVQDMDHENMFWYRQDPGLGLRLIYFSYDVKMKEKGDIPEGYSVSREKKERFSLILESASTNQTSMYLCASSHPDENQPQHFGDGTRLSIL.

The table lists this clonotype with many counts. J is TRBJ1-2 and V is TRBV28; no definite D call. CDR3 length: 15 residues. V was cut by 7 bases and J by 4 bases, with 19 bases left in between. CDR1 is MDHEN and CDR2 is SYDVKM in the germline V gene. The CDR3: CASTPIRTSLYGYTF. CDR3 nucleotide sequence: TGTGCCAGCACCCCGATACGAACAAGCCTCTATGGCTACACCTTC.

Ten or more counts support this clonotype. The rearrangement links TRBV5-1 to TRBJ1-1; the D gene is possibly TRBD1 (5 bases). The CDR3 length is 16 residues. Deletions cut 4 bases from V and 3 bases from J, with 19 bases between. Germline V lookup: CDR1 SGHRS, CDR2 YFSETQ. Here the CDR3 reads CASSPGGRPGDTEAFF. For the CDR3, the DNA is TGCGCCAGCAGCCCGGGGGGTCGCCCGGGGGACACTGAAGCTTTCTTT. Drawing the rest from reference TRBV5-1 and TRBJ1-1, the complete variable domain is KAGVTQTPRYLIKTRGQQVTLSCSPISGHRSVSWYQQTPGQGLQFLFEYFSETQRNKGNFPGRFSGRQFSNSRSEMNVSTLELGDSALYLCASSPGGRPGDTEAFFGQGTRLTVV.

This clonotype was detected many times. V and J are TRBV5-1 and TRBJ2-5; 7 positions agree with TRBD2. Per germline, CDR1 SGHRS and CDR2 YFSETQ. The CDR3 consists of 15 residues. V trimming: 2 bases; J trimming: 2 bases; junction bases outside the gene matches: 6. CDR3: CASSFGRTRQETQYF. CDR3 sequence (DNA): TGCGCCAGCAGCTTCGGGAGGACTAGGCAAGAGACCCAGTACTTC.

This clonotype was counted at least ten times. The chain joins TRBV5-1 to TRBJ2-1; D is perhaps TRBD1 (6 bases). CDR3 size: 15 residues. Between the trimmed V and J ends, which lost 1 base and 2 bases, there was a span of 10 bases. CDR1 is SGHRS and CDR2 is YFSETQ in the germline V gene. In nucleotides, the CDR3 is TGCGCCAGCAGCTTGCTGGGGGCAACCTACAATGAGCAGTTCTTC. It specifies CASSLLGATYNEQFF.